The rows below give T cell receptor beta chains drawn from one sample of a study of vaccination effects on CD4 cells after COVID-19. Their cognate antigens are unknown. The data were produced by immunoSEQ multiplex PCR, yet TCRdb's version contains in-frame clones alone and is incomplete. The table lists under 70,000 clones, 70% to 85% of them singletons. Source: CD4+ T cells from PBMCs cultured with HCoV-OC43 spike peptides, taken before COVID-19 vaccination. These receptors all stem from a human donor who received a COVID-19 vaccine. Each CDR3 is given without its conserved first and last residue. The D gene is left open where the match is weak.

>TRBV12-3/TRBV12-4|.
ASSPKNTEAF
>TRBV7-2|.
ASSSTAITEAF
>TRBV24-1|TRBD1
ATSQTGPTDTQY
>TRBV30|.
AWSLRGGLSEKLF
>TRBV9|TRBD1
ASSVIPQGEPLH
>TRBV5-8|.
ASSLGGSGANVLT
>TRBV7-2|.
ASSLRGRGMNTEAF
>TRBV5-6|.
ASSLDGRTTEAF
>TRBV6-6|.
ASSIRVGTDTQY
>TRBV24-1|.
ATSVGPVNTGELF
>TRBV9|TRBD1
ASSVVGVTGATQY
>TRBV5-1|TRBD2
ASSSRTSGGTAYTQY
>TRBV28|.
ASSQYSGVAKNIQY
>TRBV5-8|.
ASSWGPNTGELF
>TRBV5-1|TRBD1
ASSSGQGIETQY
>TRBV6-5|.
ASRYREGSSYNEQF
>TRBV5-6|.
ASSTWTVSNQPQH
>TRBV19|TRBD1
ASRGTGRNTIY
>TRBV7-8|.
ASSLVRSQPQH
>TRBV6-4|TRBD1
ASSAEGQGSWNTEAF
>TRBV6-5|.
ASISSRANTEAF
>TRBV7-9|.
ATGQGELF
>TRBV6-6|.
ASKLGLAGYTQY
>TRBV6-4|.
ASRQNTGELF
>TRBV5-1|.
ASSLFQNRPGELF
>TRBV6-5|TRBD1
ASSIGGRGTEAF
>TRBV5-1|TRBD1
ASSGTGFGTNEKLF
>TRBV28|TRBD1
ASKRQGGDYGYT
>TRBV2|.
ASSEQGSGELF
>TRBV5-1|TRBD2
ASSLASLLADTTDTQY
>TRBV11-2|.
ASSLNIIPPEAF
>TRBV5-1|.
ASRLAAQGHQETQY
>TRBV7-2|.
ASSLAMAQETQY
>TRBV6-1|.
ASSEALQAGEEKLF
>TRBV5-1|TRBD2
ASSVGGAEETQY
>TRBV11-3|.
ASSMTGSTDTQY
>TRBV15|.
ATSRTAKETQY
>TRBV5-8|.
ASSLSTNYGYT
>TRBV24-1|.
ATSDSGRKETQY
>TRBV2|.
ASRSDREANGNAY
>TRBV5-1|TRBD2
ASSRSSGGAIDTQY
>TRBV7-2|TRBD2
ASSPGLAGFNEQF